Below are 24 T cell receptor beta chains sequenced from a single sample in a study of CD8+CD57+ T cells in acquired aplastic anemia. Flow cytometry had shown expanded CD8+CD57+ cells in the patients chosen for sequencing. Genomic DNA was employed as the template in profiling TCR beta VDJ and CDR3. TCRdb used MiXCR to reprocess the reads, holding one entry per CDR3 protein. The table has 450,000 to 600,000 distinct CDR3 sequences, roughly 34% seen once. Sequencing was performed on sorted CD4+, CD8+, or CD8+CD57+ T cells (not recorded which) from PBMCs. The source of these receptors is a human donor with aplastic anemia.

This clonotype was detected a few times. CDR3 region: CASSPLGQGSSDTQYF. In nucleotides, the CDR3 is TGTGCCAGCAGCCCCCTGGGACAGGGGTCGTCAGATACGCAGTATTTT. V is TRBV11-2 and J is TRBJ2-3; the match to TRBD1 covers 10 bases. The germline V gene has CDR1 SGHAT and CDR2 FQNNGV. The CDR3 loop spans 16 amino acids. The V segment lost 5 bases and the J segment 4 bases; nucleotides outside the gene matches: 9.

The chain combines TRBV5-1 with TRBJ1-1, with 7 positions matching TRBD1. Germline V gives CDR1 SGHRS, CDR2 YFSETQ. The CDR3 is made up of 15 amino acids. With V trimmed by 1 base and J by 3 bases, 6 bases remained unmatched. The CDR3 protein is CASSLWTGRDTEAFF. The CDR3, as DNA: TGCGCCAGCAGCTTGTGGACAGGTAGGGACACTGAAGCTTTCTTT.

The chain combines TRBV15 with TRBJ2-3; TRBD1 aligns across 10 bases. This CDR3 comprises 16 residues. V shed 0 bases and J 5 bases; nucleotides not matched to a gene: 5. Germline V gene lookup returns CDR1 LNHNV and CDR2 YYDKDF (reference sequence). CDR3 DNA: TGTGCCACCAGCAGAGATCCGGGACAGGGGCAAGATACGCAGTATTTT. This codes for CATSRDPGQGQDTQYF.

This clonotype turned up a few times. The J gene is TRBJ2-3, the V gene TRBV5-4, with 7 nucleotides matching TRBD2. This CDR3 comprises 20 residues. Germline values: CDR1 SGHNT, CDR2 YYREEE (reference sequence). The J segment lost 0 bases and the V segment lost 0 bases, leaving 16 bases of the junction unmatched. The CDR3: CASSLVSLPGGPPSTDTQYF. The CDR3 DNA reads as TGTGCCAGCAGCTTGGTCTCTCTTCCGGGAGGCCCCCCTAGCACAGATACGCAGTATTTT.

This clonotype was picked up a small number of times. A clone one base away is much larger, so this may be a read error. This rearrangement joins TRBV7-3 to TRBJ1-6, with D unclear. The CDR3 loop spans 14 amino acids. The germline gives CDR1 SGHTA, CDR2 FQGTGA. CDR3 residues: CASSLKSAGSPPHF. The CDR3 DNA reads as TGTGCCAGCAGCTTAAAGAGTGCGGGATCACCCCCCCACTTT. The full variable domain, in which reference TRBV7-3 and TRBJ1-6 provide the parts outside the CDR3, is GAGVSQTPSNKVTEKGKYVELRCDPISGHTALYWYRQSLGQGPEFLIYFQGTGAADDSGLPNDRFFAVRPEGSVSTLKIQRTERGDSAVYLCASSLKSAGSPPHFGNGTRLTVT.

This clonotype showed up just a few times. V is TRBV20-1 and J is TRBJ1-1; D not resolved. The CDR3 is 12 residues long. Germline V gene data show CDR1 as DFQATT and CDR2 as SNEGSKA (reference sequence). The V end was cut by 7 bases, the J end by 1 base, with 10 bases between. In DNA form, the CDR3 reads TGCAGTGGGGATAAAGGGAACACTGAAGCTTTCTTT. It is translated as CSGDKGNTEAFF.

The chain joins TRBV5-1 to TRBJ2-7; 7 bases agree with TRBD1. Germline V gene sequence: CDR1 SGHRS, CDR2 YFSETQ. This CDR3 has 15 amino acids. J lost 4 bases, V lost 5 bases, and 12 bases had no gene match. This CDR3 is CASRASGTVSYEQYF. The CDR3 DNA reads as TGCGCCAGCAGAGCGTCGGGGACAGTGAGTTACGAGCAGTACTTC.

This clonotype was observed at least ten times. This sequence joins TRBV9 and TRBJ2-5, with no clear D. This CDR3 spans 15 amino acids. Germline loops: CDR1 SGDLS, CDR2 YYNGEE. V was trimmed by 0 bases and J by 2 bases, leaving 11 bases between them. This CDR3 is CASSVGGQLQETQYF. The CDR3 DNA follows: TGTGCCAGCAGCGTAGGTGGCCAGTTACAAGAGACCCAGTACTTC.

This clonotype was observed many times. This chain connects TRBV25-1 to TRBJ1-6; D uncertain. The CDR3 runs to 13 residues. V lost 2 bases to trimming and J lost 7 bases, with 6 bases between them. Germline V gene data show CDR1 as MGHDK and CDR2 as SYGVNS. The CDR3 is CASSEPPNSPLHF. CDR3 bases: TGTGCCAGCAGTGAACCTCCAAATTCACCCCTCCACTTT.

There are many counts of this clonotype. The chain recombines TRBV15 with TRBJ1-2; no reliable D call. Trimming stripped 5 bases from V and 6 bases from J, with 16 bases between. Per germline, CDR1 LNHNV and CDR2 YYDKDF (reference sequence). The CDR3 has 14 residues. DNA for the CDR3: TGTGCCACCAGCGGAAACCTAGGACTGAATGGCTACACCTTC. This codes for CATSGNLGLNGYTF.

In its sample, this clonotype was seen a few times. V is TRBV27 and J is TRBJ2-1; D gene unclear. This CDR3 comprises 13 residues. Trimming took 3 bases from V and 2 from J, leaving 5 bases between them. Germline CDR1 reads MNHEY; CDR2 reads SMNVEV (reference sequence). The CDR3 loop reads CASSLDTYNEQFF. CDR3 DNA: TGTGCCAGCAGTTTGGATACCTACAATGAGCAGTTCTTC.

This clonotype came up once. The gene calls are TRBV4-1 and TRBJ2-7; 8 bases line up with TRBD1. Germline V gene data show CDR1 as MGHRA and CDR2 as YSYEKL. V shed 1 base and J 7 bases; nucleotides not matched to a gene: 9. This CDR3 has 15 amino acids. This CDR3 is CASSQVGTGINEQYF. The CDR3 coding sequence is TGCGCCAGCAGCCAAGTAGGGACAGGAATCAATGAGCAGTACTTC.

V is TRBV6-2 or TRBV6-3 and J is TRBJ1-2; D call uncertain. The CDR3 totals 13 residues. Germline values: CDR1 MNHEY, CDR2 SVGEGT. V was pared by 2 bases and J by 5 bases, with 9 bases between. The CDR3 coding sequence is TGTGCCAGCAGTTACGAGACGGATTATGGCTACACCTTC. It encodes CASSYETDYGYTF.

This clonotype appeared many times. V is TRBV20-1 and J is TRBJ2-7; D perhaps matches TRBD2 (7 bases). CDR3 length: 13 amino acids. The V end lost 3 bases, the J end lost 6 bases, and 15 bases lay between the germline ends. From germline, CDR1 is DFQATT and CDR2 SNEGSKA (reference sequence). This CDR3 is CSASEGGVREQYF. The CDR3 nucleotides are TGCAGTGCTAGTGAAGGGGGGGTTCGCGAGCAGTACTTC.

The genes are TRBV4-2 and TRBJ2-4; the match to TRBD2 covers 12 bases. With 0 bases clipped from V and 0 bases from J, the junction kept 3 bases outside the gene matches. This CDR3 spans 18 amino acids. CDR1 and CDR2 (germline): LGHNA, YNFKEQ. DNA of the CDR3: TGTGCCAGCAGCCAAGACCCGGGACTAGCGGGAGCCAAAAACATTCAGTACTTC. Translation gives CASSQDPGLAGAKNIQYF.

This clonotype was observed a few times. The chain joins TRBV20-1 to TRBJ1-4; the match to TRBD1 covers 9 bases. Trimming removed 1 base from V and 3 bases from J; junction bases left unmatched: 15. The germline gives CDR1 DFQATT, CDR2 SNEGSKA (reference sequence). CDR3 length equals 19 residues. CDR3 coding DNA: TGCAGTGCTAGAGGCACACCGGGACAGGGAAGTCTGGCTAATGAAAAACTGTTTTTT. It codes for CSARGTPGQGSLANEKLFF.

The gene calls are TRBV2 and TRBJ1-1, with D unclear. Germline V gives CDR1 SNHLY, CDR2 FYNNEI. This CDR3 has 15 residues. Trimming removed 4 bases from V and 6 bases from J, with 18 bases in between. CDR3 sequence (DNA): TGTGCCAGCAGTGCAACCCCCGCCGGGGTACCTGAAGCTTTCTTT. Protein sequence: CASSATPAGVPEAFF.

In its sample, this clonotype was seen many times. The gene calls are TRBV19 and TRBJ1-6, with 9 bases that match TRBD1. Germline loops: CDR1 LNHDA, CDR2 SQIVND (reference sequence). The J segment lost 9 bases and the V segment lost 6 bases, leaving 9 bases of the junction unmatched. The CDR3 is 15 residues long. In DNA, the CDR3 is TGTGCCAGTAGCCCCCAGGGACAGGGTACTTCACCCCTCCACTTT. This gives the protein CASSPQGQGTSPLHF. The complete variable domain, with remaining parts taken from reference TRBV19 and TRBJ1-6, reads DGGITQSPKYLFRKEGQNVTLSCEQNLNHDAMYWYRQDPGQGLRLIYYSQIVNDFQKGDIAEGYSVSREKKESFPLTVTSAQKNPTAFYLCASSPQGQGTSPLHFGNGTRLTVT.

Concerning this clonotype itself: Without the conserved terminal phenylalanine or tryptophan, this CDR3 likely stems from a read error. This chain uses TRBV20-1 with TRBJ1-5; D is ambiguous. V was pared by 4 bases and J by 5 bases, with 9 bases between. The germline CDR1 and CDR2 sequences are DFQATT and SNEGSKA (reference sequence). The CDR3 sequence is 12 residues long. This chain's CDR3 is CSAKGNDQPQHS. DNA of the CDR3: TGCAGTGCTAAAGGGAACGATCAGCCCCAGCATTCT.

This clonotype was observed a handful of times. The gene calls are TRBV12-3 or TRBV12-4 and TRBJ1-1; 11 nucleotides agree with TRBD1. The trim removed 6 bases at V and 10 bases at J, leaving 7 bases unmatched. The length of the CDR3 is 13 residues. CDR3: CASSLDRGLGAFF. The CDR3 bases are TGTGCCAGCAGCTTGGACAGGGGGCTGGGAGCTTTCTTT.

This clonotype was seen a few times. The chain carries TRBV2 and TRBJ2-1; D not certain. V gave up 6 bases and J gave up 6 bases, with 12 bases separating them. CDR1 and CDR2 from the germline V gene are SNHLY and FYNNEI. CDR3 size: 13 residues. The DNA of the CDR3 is TGTGCCAGCAGGGTATCAGACCTCAATGAGCAGTTCTTC. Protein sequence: CASRVSDLNEQFF.

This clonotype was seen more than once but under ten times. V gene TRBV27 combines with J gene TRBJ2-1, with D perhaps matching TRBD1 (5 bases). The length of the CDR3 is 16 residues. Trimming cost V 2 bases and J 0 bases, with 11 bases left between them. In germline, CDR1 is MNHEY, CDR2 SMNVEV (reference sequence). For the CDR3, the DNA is TGTGCCAGCAGTTTAGGACAATTGAGCTCCTACAATGAGCAGTTCTTC. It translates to CASSLGQLSSYNEQFF.

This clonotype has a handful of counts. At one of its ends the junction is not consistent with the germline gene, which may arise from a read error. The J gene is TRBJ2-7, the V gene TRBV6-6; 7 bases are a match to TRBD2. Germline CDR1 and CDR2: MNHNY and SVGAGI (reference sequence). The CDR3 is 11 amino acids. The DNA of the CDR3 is TGCGGAAGCGGGACGAACTACGAGCAGTACTTC. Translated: CGSGTNYEQYF.

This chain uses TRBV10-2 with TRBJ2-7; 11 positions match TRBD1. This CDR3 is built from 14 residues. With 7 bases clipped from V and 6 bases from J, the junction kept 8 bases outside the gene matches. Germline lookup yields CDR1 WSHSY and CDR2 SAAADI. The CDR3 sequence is CASMGGQGASEQYF. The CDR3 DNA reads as TGCGCCAGCATGGGAGGACAGGGGGCTAGCGAGCAGTACTTC.